The next 5 T cell receptor beta chains were all read from a single sample in a study of cytomegalovirus exposure and HLA in healthy donors. Only in-frame clones appear in the TCRdb table, and some are missing; sequencing was by immunoSEQ multiplex PCR. The sample consists of hundreds of thousands of clones, roughly 87% of them appearing once. Input material: PBMCs. These receptors all stem from a woman in her twenties or thirties in good health and CMV-seronegative.

This clone was counted a few times. The chain carries TRBV18 and TRBJ2-3; a possible D gene is TRBD1 (6 bases). The ends were cut back, 3 bases at V and 2 bases at J, with 15 bases in the middle. Germline CDR1 and CDR2: KGHSH and LQKENI. The length of the CDR3 is 16 residues. Here the CDR3 DNA reads TGTGCCAGCTCACCTACAGGGCGACGTAACACAGATACGCAGTATTTT. Protein: CASSPTGRRNTDTQYF.

In this sample, this clone turned up a few times. The J gene is TRBJ2-1, the V gene TRBV9; TRBD2 agrees at 14 bases. CDR1 and CDR2 (germline): SGDLS, YYNGEE. With 5 bases clipped from V and 8 bases from J, the junction kept 12 bases outside the gene matches. This CDR3 is built from 17 residues. CDR3 loop: CASSPGTSGRLWYEQFF. The CDR3 coding sequence is TGTGCCAGCAGTCCGGGGACTAGCGGGAGATTATGGTATGAGCAGTTCTTC.

V and J are TRBV18 and TRBJ1-5; 7 bases match TRBD1. V was clipped by 9 bases and J by 1 base; unmatched bases: 15. In germline, CDR1 is KGHSH, CDR2 LQKENI. The CDR3 has 17 amino acids. The CDR3 loop is CASSAQRQGVSNQPQHF. The CDR3 coding sequence is TGTGCCAGTTCCGCCCAACGACAGGGCGTAAGCAATCAGCCCCAGCATTTT. Filled out from reference TRBV18 and TRBJ1-5, the complete variable domain reads NAGVMQNPRHLVRRRGQEARLRCSPMKGHSHVYWYRQLPEEGLKFMVYLQKENIIDESGMPKERFSAEFPKEGPSILRIQQVVRGDSAAYFCASSAQRQGVSNQPQHFGDGTRLSIL.

The V gene is TRBV28, the J gene TRBJ2-2, with 7 bases fitting TRBD2. Trimming took 6 bases from V and 4 from J; bases not matched to a gene: 11. Germline loops: CDR1 MDHEN, CDR2 SYDVKM. CDR3 length: 16 amino acids. CDR3 nucleotides: TGTGCCAGCAGCTCGGGTTGGAGGGAGGGCACCGGGGAGCTGTTTTTT. This codes for CASSSGWREGTGELFF.

The CDR3 is CASSQVLQGEQFF. In DNA, the CDR3 is TGCGCCAGCAGCCAAGTTCTCCAGGGAGAGCAGTTCTTC. This chain joins TRBV4-3 and TRBJ2-1; TRBD1 is a possible D gene (5 bases). CDR3 length: 13 amino acids. Per germline, CDR1 LGHNA and CDR2 YSLEER. Trimming removed 1 base at V and 10 bases at J, with 11 bases between.